The rows below give T cell receptor beta chains drawn from one sample of a study of blood T cells in healthy people across ages. TCRdb redid the calling of the 5' RACE reads with MiXCR, one entry per CDR3 protein. The table shows over 1,500,000 distinct CDR3 sequences, with about 39% occurring only once. Sequencing was done on a sample of blood. Receptors were obtained from a human donor in good health. Each CDR3 is given with its conserved first and last residue. Fields, in order: D gene, J gene, clone size, V gene, CDR3 protein, CDR3 DNA. D genes are given only for firm matches. Clone size is shown for a subset of rows, as once, few, many or a class of expanded clone.

>.|TRBJ2-1|.|TRBV4-3
CASSQDMLRGTFNEQFF
TGCGCCAGCAGCCAAGATATGTTGCGGGGGACATTCAATGAGCAGTTCTTC
>TRBD1|TRBJ2-7|few|TRBV4-3
CASSQDLRQGPYEQYF
TGCGCCAGCAGCCAAGATTTGAGACAGGGGCCCTACGAGCAGTACTTC
>.|TRBJ2-1|few|TRBV12-3/TRBV12-4
CASSYVAENEQFF
TGTGCCAGCAGCTACGTAGCAGAGAATGAGCAGTTCTTC
>.|TRBJ2-7|few|TRBV4-1
CASSPRAGTPLREQYF
TGCGCCAGCAGCCCTCGGGCTGGGACACCTCTACGAGAGCAGTACTTC
>.|TRBJ1-6|few|TRBV7-7
CASSPSLDPSSPLHF
TGTGCTAGCAGCCCCTCCCTCGACCCCAGTTCACCCCTCCACTTT
>TRBD2|TRBJ2-3|few|TRBV11-2
CASSLYQLRRLAGTLGGTQYF
TGTGCCAGCAGCTTATATCAACTACGCCGGCTAGCGGGTACTTTGGGTGGTACGCAGTATTTT
>.|TRBJ2-1|.|TRBV28
CASRPGTSLGDEQFF
TGTGCCAGCAGGCCCGGGACGAGTCTTGGGGATGAGCAGTTCTTC
>TRBD2|TRBJ2-1|.|TRBV4-1
CASSQTGTSGVLLNEQFF
TGCGCCAGCAGCCAAACCGGGACTAGCGGGGTCTTACTCAATGAGCAGTTCTTC
>TRBD1|TRBJ2-6|few|TRBV14
CASSQEQGWFSGANVRTF
TGTGCCAGCAGCCAAGAACAGGGGTGGTTCTCTGGGGCCAACGTCCGGACTTTC
>.|TRBJ2-5|.|TRBV7-9
CASSLNGPRGETQYF
TGTGCCAGCAGCTTAAATGGACCCCGGGGGGAGACCCAGTACTTC
>.|TRBJ2-5|many|TRBV29-1
CSVVALVGETQYF
TGCAGCGTTGTGGCACTGGTTGGGGAGACCCAGTACTTC
>TRBD1|TRBJ1-2|few|TRBV4-3
CASSQDYASGLQGALGYTF
TGCGCCAGCAGCCAAGATTATGCGTCGGGGCTACAGGGGGCGCTGGGCTACACCTTC
>.|TRBJ2-3|.|TRBV7-9
CAGSASTDTQYF
TGTGCCGGAAGTGCTAGCACAGATACGCAGTATTTT
>TRBD2|TRBJ2-3|.|TRBV29-1
CSVDGRELDTQYF
TGCAGCGTTGATGGGAGGGAATTAGATACGCAGTATTTT
>TRBD1|TRBJ2-5|.|TRBV5-1
CASSSNTGVQETQYF
TGCGCCAGCAGCTCAAATACAGGGGTCCAAGAGACCCAGTACTTC
>.|TRBJ1-1|.|TRBV7-8
CASTGKSFMNTEAFF
TGTGCCAGTACAGGAAAAAGTTTTATGAACACTGAAGCTTTCTTT
>.|TRBJ2-1|.|TRBV11-3
CASSPHPDFTYNEQFF
TGTGCCAGCAGCCCACACCCGGACTTCACCTACAATGAGCAGTTCTTC
>.|TRBJ2-7|.|TRBV4-1
CASSLIGTGYEQYF
TGCGCCAGCAGCCTCATAGGGACTGGCTACGAGCAGTACTTC
>TRBD1|TRBJ2-3|.|TRBV6-6
CASTNGPNRGFTGTQYF
TGTGCCAGCACCAACGGCCCGAACAGGGGTTTCACAGGTACGCAGTATTTT
>.|TRBJ2-7|many|TRBV7-2
CASSSTSSYEQYF
TGTGCCAGCAGCTCGACTAGCTCCTACGAGCAGTACTTC
>TRBD1|TRBJ1-2|.|TRBV19
CASSSLGTDTNYGYTF
TGTGCCAGTAGTTCACTCGGGACAGACACTAACTATGGCTACACCTTC
>.|TRBJ2-7|many|TRBV7-2
CASSLASGGAYEQYF
TGTGCCAGCAGCTTAGCTTCCGGGGGAGCTTACGAGCAGTACTTC
>TRBD1|TRBJ2-7|.|TRBV12-3/TRBV12-4
CASLTGQGFYGQYF
TGTGCCAGCCTGACCGGACAGGGGTTTTACGGGCAGTACTTC
>.|TRBJ2-5|.|TRBV6-6
CASRRTVTIETQYF
TGTGCCAGCAGGAGGACAGTCACGATAGAGACCCAGTACTTC
>.|TRBJ2-2|few|TRBV7-2
CASSFGLHNTGELFF
TGTGCCAGCAGCTTTGGACTACATAACACCGGGGAGCTGTTTTTT
>TRBD1|TRBJ2-7|.|TRBV20-1
CSPQPQGAGEQYF
TGCAGTCCCCAGCCCCAGGGGGCAGGGGAGCAGTACTTC
>.|TRBJ1-1|.|TRBV12-3/TRBV12-4
CASSRNLMNTEAFF
TGTGCCAGCAGTCGAAATCTAATGAACACTGAAGCTTTCTTT
>.|TRBJ1-2|.|TRBV29-1
CSVEVTADGYTF
TGCAGCGTTGAAGTCACAGCTGATGGCTACACCTTC
>.|TRBJ2-2|.|TRBV7-2
CASSLDRVDTGELFF
TGTGCCAGCAGCTTAGACAGGGTGGACACCGGGGAGCTGTTTTTT
>TRBD1|TRBJ2-5|.|TRBV20-1
CSATSGTGQQETQYF
TGCAGTGCCACCTCCGGGACAGGGCAACAAGAGACTCAGTACTTC